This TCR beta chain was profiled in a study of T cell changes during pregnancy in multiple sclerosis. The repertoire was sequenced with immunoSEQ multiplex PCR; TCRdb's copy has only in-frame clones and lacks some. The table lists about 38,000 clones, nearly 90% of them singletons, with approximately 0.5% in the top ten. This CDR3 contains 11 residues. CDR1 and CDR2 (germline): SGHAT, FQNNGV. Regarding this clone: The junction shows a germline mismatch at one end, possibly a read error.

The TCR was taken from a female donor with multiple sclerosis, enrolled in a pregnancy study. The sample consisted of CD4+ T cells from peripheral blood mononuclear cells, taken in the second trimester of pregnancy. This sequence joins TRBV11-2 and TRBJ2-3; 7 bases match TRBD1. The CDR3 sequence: CASSLETGKDF. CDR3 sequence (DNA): TGTGCCAGCAGCTTAGAGACAGGGAAGGATTTT.